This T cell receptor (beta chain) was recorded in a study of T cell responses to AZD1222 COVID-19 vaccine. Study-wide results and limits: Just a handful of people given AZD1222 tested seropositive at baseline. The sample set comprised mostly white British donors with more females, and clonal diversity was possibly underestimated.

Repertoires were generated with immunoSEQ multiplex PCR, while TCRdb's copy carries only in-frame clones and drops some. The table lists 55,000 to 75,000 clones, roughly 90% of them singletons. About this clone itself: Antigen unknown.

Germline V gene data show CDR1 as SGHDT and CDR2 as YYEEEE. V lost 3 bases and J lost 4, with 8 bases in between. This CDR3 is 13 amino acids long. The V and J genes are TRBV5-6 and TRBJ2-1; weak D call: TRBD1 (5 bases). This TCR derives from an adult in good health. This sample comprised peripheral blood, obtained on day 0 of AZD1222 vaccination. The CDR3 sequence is CASSSTVYNEQFF. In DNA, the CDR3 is TGTGCCAGCAGCTCGACAGTGTACAATGAGCAGTTCTTC.